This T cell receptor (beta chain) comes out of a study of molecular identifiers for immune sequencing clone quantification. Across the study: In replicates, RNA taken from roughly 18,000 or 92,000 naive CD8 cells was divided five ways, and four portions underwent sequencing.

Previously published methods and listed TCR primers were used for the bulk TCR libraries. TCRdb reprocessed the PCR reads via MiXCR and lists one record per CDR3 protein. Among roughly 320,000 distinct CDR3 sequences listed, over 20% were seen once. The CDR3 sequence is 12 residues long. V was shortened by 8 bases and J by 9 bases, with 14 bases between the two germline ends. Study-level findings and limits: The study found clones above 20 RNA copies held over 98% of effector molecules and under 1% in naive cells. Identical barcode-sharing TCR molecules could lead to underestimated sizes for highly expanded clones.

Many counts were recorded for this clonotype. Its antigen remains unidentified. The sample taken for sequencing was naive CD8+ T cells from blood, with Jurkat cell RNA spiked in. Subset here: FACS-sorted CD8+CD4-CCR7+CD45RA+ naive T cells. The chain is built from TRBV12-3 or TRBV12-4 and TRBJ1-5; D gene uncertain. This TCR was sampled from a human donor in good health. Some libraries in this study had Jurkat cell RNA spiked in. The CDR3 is CASQRDSTPQHF. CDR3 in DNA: TGTGCCAGCCAACGGGATAGTACGCCCCAGCATTTT.